The 3 T cell receptor beta chains below were found in one sample sequenced in a study of cytomegalovirus exposure and HLA in healthy donors. A multiplex PCR was run with 60 Vbeta primers and 13 Jbeta primers. Data came from immunoSEQ multiplex PCR; TCRdb stores just in-frame clones and leaves some out. The sample shows over 85,000 clones, roughly 80% of them seen only once. Sequencing used PBMCs. The receptors shown here come from a female donor in good health and CMV-seronegative.

This clone is a singleton in its sample. The CDR3 region has the DNA TGTGCCAGCACGCTTTCCTGGGACAGGGGTTACGAGCAGTACTTC. Residues: CASTLSWDRGYEQYF. The chain links TRBV5-8 to TRBJ2-7; 10 bases are shared with TRBD1. CDR3 size: 15 residues. V shed 6 bases and J 4 bases; nucleotides not matched to a gene: 10. Germline V lookup: CDR1 SGHTS, CDR2 YDEGEE.

This clone has a single count. The gene calls are TRBV6-5 and TRBJ2-7, with a tentative D call TRBD2 (6 bases). This CDR3 spans 15 amino acids. Deletions cut 5 bases from V and 1 base from J, with 15 bases between. Germline V CDR1 and CDR2: MNHEY, SVGAGI. The CDR3 sequence is CASSGRYSGSYEQYF. Written as DNA, the CDR3 is TGTGCCAGCAGTGGGAGGTACTCGGGTTCCTACGAGCAGTACTTC.

This clone was observed a few times. J is TRBJ2-7 and V is TRBV28, with D maybe TRBD2 (5 bases). Trimming shortened V by 6 bases and J by 2 bases, and 11 bases separated the two germline ends. Germline assignment: CDR1 MDHEN and CDR2 SYDVKM. The CDR3 totals 13 residues. Here the CDR3 DNA reads TGTGCCAGCAGGAAGGACGGGGCCTACGAGCAGTACTTC. It translates to CASRKDGAYEQYF. The full variable domain, with the rest looked up from reference TRBV28 and TRBJ2-7, is DVKVTQSSRYLVKRTGEKVFLECVQDMDHENMFWYRQDPGLGLRLIYFSYDVKMKEKGDIPEGYSVSREKKERFSLILESASTNQTSMYLCASRKDGAYEQYFGPGTRLTVT.